The next 12 T cell receptor beta chains were all read from a single sample in a study of regulatory T cells in long-lasting Graves disease. Time point of the sample: persistent/refractory GD, antithyroid drugs over 5 years with positive TRAb. The TCR library was made from RNA extracted from PBMCs. To make TCR beta libraries, researchers used iRepertoire HTBI primers and Arm-PCR of CDR3 regions. TCRdb fed the multiplex PCR reads into MiXCR, producing one record per CDR3 protein. Here the sample spans approximately 440,000 distinct CDR3 sequences, roughly a quarter being singletons. The sequences come from peripheral blood mononuclear cells (PBMCs), collected when the disease was refractory, from a patient treated with antithyroid drugs. All receptors come from a female donor with Graves disease.

This chain uses TRBV7-9 with TRBJ2-2; D might be TRBD2 (6 bases). This CDR3 is built from 15 residues. With 6 bases removed from V and 6 bases from J, the gap between germline ends came to 17 bases. Germline V gene lookup returns CDR1 SEHNR and CDR2 FQNEAQ (reference sequence). The CDR3 DNA follows: TGTGCCAGCAGACTTGCGGAGGGGCTCGCCGGGGAGCTGTTTTTT. Its protein is CASRLAEGLAGELFF.

This clonotype was recorded a few times. V gene TRBV7-8 combines with J gene TRBJ2-6; 10 positions match TRBD1. Trimming at V came to 5 bases and at J to 0 bases, leaving 4 bases not matched to a gene. The CDR3 has 17 amino acids. CDR1 SGHVS and CDR2 FQNEAQ come from the germline V gene. The CDR3, as DNA: TGTGCCAGCAGCCCGCGGACAGGGGGCTCTGGGGCCAACGTCCTGACTTTC. Protein sequence: CASSPRTGGSGANVLTF.

The table lists this clonotype with many counts. This CDR3 reads CASTTSQGGLNTEAFF. CDR3 bases: TGTGCCAGCACAACGAGTCAAGGGGGCTTGAACACTGAAGCTTTCTTT. The chain employs TRBV2 and TRBJ1-1; TRBD1 agrees at 7 bases. From germline, CDR1 is SNHLY and CDR2 FYNNEI. The V gene end was trimmed by 7 bases and the J gene end by 0 bases; junction bases not matched to a gene: 11. There are 16 residues in the CDR3. The full variable domain, with the rest looked up from reference TRBV2 and TRBJ1-1, is EPEVTQTPSHQVTQMGQEVILRCVPISNHLYFYWYRQILGQKVEFLVSFYNNEISEKSEIFDDQFSVERPDGSNFTLKIRSTKLEDSAMYFCASTTSQGGLNTEAFFGQGTRLTVV.

The chain has TRBV10-3 and TRBJ2-7, with D tentatively TRBD2 (5 bases). Germline V gene lookup returns CDR1 ENHRY and CDR2 SYGVKD. Trimming removed 5 bases from V and 6 bases from J, with 14 bases in between. CDR3 size: 13 residues. The CDR3 bases are TGTGCCATCAGTCGGGAATTGGCAGTCGAGCAGTACTTC. It encodes CAISRELAVEQYF.

The rearrangement links TRBV19 to TRBJ1-2, with TRBD1 matching 10 bases. The ends lost 1 base at V and 2 bases at J; junction bases unmatched: 1. The CDR3 loop spans 15 amino acids. Germline-derived CDR1 and CDR2 are LNHDA and SQIVND (reference sequence). CDR3 region: CASSIAGQGNYGYTF. DNA for the CDR3: TGTGCCAGTAGTATAGCGGGACAGGGGAACTATGGCTACACCTTC.

The rearrangement joins TRBV7-2 to TRBJ1-1, with D hard to call. The CDR3 contains 15 residues. V was shortened by 7 bases and J by 1 base, with 16 bases between the two germline ends. Per the germline V gene, CDR1 is SGHTA and CDR2 is FQGNSA. The CDR3 nucleotides read TGTGCCAGCACCACTGAGGCCGGAGGGAACACTGAAGCTTTCTTT. Protein product: CASTTEAGGNTEAFF.

This clonotype was picked up many times. The chain carries TRBV6-1 and TRBJ1-2; D is possibly TRBD1 (5 bases). The germline V gene encodes CDR1 MNHNS and CDR2 SASEGT. The CDR3 is 14 amino acids. Trimming removed 6 bases at V and 7 bases at J, with 18 bases between. The CDR3 sequence: CASREGGDGRGYTF. In DNA form, the CDR3 reads TGTGCCAGCAGAGAGGGAGGGGACGGTCGTGGCTACACCTTC.

This clonotype has a handful of counts. The chain recombines TRBV10-3 with TRBJ2-1; 15 bases line up with TRBD2. The CDR3 is 17 amino acids. The junction had 9 bases not matched to a gene; V was cut back by 8 bases and J by 4 bases. Germline CDR1 and CDR2: ENHRY and SYGVKD. CDR3 nucleotides: TGTGCCATCTCTGGGACTAGCGGGAGGTTAGGGTACAATGAGCAGTTCTTC. This encodes CAISGTSGRLGYNEQFF.

The rearrangement links TRBV7-6 to TRBJ1-1; tentative D call: TRBD1 (6 bases). V was cut by 5 bases and J by 3 bases, with 16 bases left in between. This CDR3 contains 15 residues. Germline CDR1 is SGHVS and CDR2 is FNYEAQ. The CDR3 region is CASSQVGGLDTEAFF. In nucleotides, the CDR3 is TGTGCCAGCAGCCAAGTAGGGGGGTTGGACACTGAAGCTTTCTTT.

The J gene is TRBJ1-4, the V gene TRBV20-1; 12 bases agree with TRBD1. The V gene's germline CDR1 is DFQATT and CDR2 SNEGSKA (reference sequence). Unmatched junction bases numbered 11, after V lost 0 bases and J lost 6 bases. The CDR3 loop spans 18 amino acids. The CDR3: CSARDGPGTGGADEKLFF. The CDR3 coding sequence is TGCAGTGCTAGAGATGGGCCCGGGACAGGGGGCGCGGATGAAAAACTGTTTTTT.

This chain links TRBV7-2 with TRBJ1-2; D not certain. V was pared by 1 base and J by 3 bases, with 18 bases between. CDR1 is SGHTA and CDR2 is FQGNSA in the germline V gene. CDR3 length: 17 amino acids. CDR3 sequence: CASSLVVPFEMDYGYTF. The CDR3 DNA reads TGTGCCAGCAGCTTAGTAGTTCCCTTCGAGATGGACTATGGCTACACCTTC.

This clonotype was counted a few times. The chain couples TRBV6-5 to TRBJ2-2, with 8 bases aligning to TRBD1. Losses at the gene ends were 0 bases for V and 3 bases for J; bases not matched to a gene: 6. Germline-derived CDR1 and CDR2 are MNHEY and SVGAGI. This CDR3 region has 17 residues. CDR3 amino acids: CASSYSSGRGHTGELFF. In DNA form, the CDR3 reads TGTGCCAGCAGTTACTCGAGTGGCAGGGGGCACACCGGGGAGCTGTTTTTT.